These 19 T cell receptor beta chains were sequenced from one sample in a study of blood T cell repertoires in COVID-19. TCRdb's copy holds only in-frame clones and misses some; the assay was immunoSEQ multiplex PCR. In the table there are 200,000 to 250,000 clones, approximately 83% of which are singletons. Sequences were obtained from PBMCs or T cells enriched from blood (not recorded which). These TCRs come from a middle-aged woman with acute COVID-19.

The V call is TRBV28, the J call TRBJ2-7; the match to TRBD2 covers 9 bases. Unmatched junction bases numbered 6, after V lost 4 bases and J lost 2 bases. The germline V gene has CDR1 MDHEN and CDR2 SYDVKM. This CDR3 contains 15 residues. This CDR3 reads CASSSLAGLTYEQYF. The CDR3 bases are TGTGCCAGCAGTTCCCTAGCGGGGTTAACCTACGAGCAGTACTTC.

This clone is a singleton in its sample. The chain carries TRBV15 and TRBJ2-3; no clear D gene. Trimming stripped 4 bases from V and 0 bases from J, with 11 bases between. CDR1 and CDR2 (germline): LNHNV, YYDKDF (reference sequence). There are 15 residues in the CDR3. The CDR3 spells CATSTSLLSTDTQYF. CDR3 nucleotide sequence: TGTGCCACCAGCACTTCTCTATTAAGCACAGATACGCAGTATTTT.

The rearrangement links TRBV6-5 to TRBJ1-2; D is possibly TRBD1 (5 bases). V was clipped by 5 bases and J by 8 bases, with 15 bases between them. Germline V gives CDR1 MNHEY, CDR2 SVGAGI. There are 13 residues in the CDR3. For the CDR3, the DNA is TGTGCCAGCAGTCCCGGGGGTCCTAGGGGCTACACCTTC. Translation: CASSPGGPRGYTF.

This clone was seen a single time. The rearrangement uses TRBV5-1 and TRBJ2-1; TRBD2 agrees at 9 bases. Trimming at V came to 1 base and at J to 6 bases, leaving 8 bases not matched to a gene. This CDR3 comprises 16 residues. Germline values: CDR1 SGHRS, CDR2 YFSETQ. The CDR3 region is CASSLMVAGAGNEQFF. CDR3 sequence (DNA): TGCGCCAGCAGCTTGATGGTAGCGGGAGCGGGCAATGAGCAGTTCTTC.

The chain combines TRBV28 with TRBJ1-5, with TRBD1 identical over 7 bases. V was clipped by 6 bases and J by 7 bases; unmatched bases: 9. The CDR3 is 14 residues long. The germline CDR1 and CDR2 sequences are MDHEN and SYDVKM. CDR3: CASRSRGSEQPQHF. Here the CDR3 DNA reads TGTGCCAGCAGGTCCAGGGGGTCAGAACAGCCCCAGCATTTT.

The rearrangement joins TRBV5-4 to TRBJ2-1; the D gene is possibly TRBD1 (5 bases). The CDR3 spans 17 residues. Per germline, CDR1 SGHNT and CDR2 YYREEE (reference sequence). The V end lost 0 bases, the J end lost 5 bases, and 18 bases lay between the germline ends. This CDR3 is CASSLVGLAGINNEQFF. CDR3 DNA: TGTGCCAGCAGCTTGGTTGGTCTGGCAGGGATTAACAATGAGCAGTTCTTC.

This chain uses TRBV18 with TRBJ1-5; D is undetermined. V was cut by 6 bases and J by 4 bases, with 13 bases left in between. Germline CDR1 and CDR2: KGHSH and LQKENI. The CDR3 extends over 14 amino acids. CDR3 DNA sequence: TGTGCCAGCTCTACAGCGGGGAGAAATCAGCCCCAGCATTTT. Encoded protein: CASSTAGRNQPQHF. Full variable domain (remainder filled in from reference TRBV18 and TRBJ1-5): NAGVMQNPRHLVRRRGQEARLRCSPMKGHSHVYWYRQLPEEGLKFMVYLQKENIIDESGMPKERFSAEFPKEGPSILRIQQVVRGDSAAYFCASSTAGRNQPQHFGDGTRLSIL.

This clone occurred a few times. This chain links TRBV28 with TRBJ1-3; no definite D call. CDR1 MDHEN and CDR2 SYDVKM come from the germline V gene. The CDR3 length is 14 residues. Deletions cut 7 bases from V and 4 bases from J, with 14 bases between. CDR3 coding DNA: TGTGCCAGCACCCCAGGAGGTGCGGGAAACACCATATATTTT. This codes for CASTPGGAGNTIYF. The full variable domain, in which reference TRBV28 and TRBJ1-3 provide the parts outside the CDR3, is DVKVTQSSRYLVKRTGEKVFLECVQDMDHENMFWYRQDPGLGLRLIYFSYDVKMKEKGDIPEGYSVSREKKERFSLILESASTNQTSMYLCASTPGGAGNTIYFGEGSWLTVV.

This clone has only a few counts. V and J are TRBV27 and TRBJ2-2; no definite D call. The germline V gene has CDR1 MNHEY and CDR2 SMNVEV (reference sequence). Trimming shortened V by 4 bases and J by 8 bases, and 5 bases separated the two germline ends. The CDR3 is 11 residues long. CDR3 loop: CASSSVGELFF. As DNA, the CDR3 is TGTGCCAGCAGTTCTGTGGGGGAGCTGTTTTTT.

This clone was seen only once. The chain joins TRBV5-1 to TRBJ1-1, with D possibly being TRBD1 (5 bases). CDR1 and CDR2 (germline): SGHRS, YFSETQ. There are 13 residues in the CDR3. The ends were cut back, 6 bases at V and 2 bases at J, with 11 bases in the middle. This chain's CDR3 is CASKSTANTEAFF. The CDR3, as DNA: TGCGCCAGCAAGTCGACAGCAAACACTGAAGCTTTCTTT. The full variable domain, completed using reference TRBV5-1 and TRBJ1-1, is KAGVTQTPRYLIKTRGQQVTLSCSPISGHRSVSWYQQTPGQGLQFLFEYFSETQRNKGNFPGRFSGRQFSNSRSEMNVSTLELGDSALYLCASKSTANTEAFFGQGTRLTVV.

This chain links TRBV28 with TRBJ1-1; D possibly corresponds to TRBD1 (6 bases). The germline CDR1 and CDR2 sequences are MDHEN and SYDVKM. The ends were cut back, 5 bases at V and 5 bases at J, with 6 bases in the middle. The CDR3 extends over 11 amino acids. Here the CDR3 DNA reads TGTGCCAGCAGTAGGGGGACTGAAGCTTTCTTT. Its protein product is CASSRGTEAFF. Based on the CDR3 plus reference TRBV28 and TRBJ1-1, the full variable domain is DVKVTQSSRYLVKRTGEKVFLECVQDMDHENMFWYRQDPGLGLRLIYFSYDVKMKEKGDIPEGYSVSREKKERFSLILESASTNQTSMYLCASSRGTEAFFGQGTRLTVV.

The chain is built from TRBV11-3 and TRBJ1-2, with 7 bases that match TRBD1. Germline CDR1 reads SGHNT; CDR2 reads YENEEA. V lost 3 bases and J lost 4; bases outside the gene matches: 14. This CDR3 spans 17 amino acids. This CDR3 reads CASSFRDSAFVGYGYTF. In DNA, the CDR3 is TGTGCCAGCAGCTTCCGGGACAGCGCCTTCGTTGGCTATGGCTACACCTTC.

The rearrangement links TRBV5-1 to TRBJ2-7; 7 bases agree with TRBD2. There are 15 residues in the CDR3. The germline gives CDR1 SGHRS, CDR2 YFSETQ. The trim removed 0 bases at V and 3 bases at J, leaving 6 bases unmatched. CDR3 region: CASSLGTAGDYEQYF. DNA for the CDR3: TGCGCCAGCAGCTTGGGTACCGCGGGGGACTACGAGCAGTACTTC.

V usage is TRBV28 and J usage is TRBJ2-4, with 10 bases aligning to TRBD2. CDR3 length: 17 amino acids. The germline V gene encodes CDR1 MDHEN and CDR2 SYDVKM. V lost 2 bases, J lost 9 bases, and 13 bases stayed unmatched. CDR3 nucleotides: TGTGCCAGCAGTTTAGGCCTAGCGGGAGTAGGGAAGGGCATTCAGTACTTC. Translating gives CASSLGLAGVGKGIQYF.

The rearrangement uses TRBV2 and TRBJ1-2, with 9 bases matching TRBD1. The CDR3 length is 14 residues. Germline V gene data show CDR1 as SNHLY and CDR2 as FYNNEI. The junction had 5 bases not matched to a gene; V was cut back by 3 bases and J by 6 bases. CDR3 nucleotide sequence: TGTGCCAGCAGTGATCGGGACAGGGCCGATGGCTACACCTTC. Protein product: CASSDRDRADGYTF.

The chain joins TRBV3-1 (or the pseudogene TRBV3-2) to TRBJ2-7, with a possible D match to TRBD1 (6 bases). The CDR3 length is 16 residues. Trimming took off 8 bases at V and 5 bases at J, with 25 bases between the two ends. Germline lookup yields CDR1 LGHDT and CDR2 YNNKEL (reference sequence). CDR3 DNA sequence: TGTGCCAGCTCACCAAGTGCAGGGGTTAGGAGTGACGAGCAGTACTTC. Encoded protein: CASSPSAGVRSDEQYF.

This rearrangement joins TRBV24-1 to TRBJ1-2, with 9 bases matching TRBD1. CDR1 is KGHDR and CDR2 is SFDVKD in the germline V gene. Losses at the gene ends were 7 bases for V and 5 bases for J; bases not matched to a gene: 7. This CDR3 is 14 amino acids long. The CDR3 is CATSGTGTGYGYTF. The CDR3 region has the DNA TGTGCCACCAGCGGGACCGGGACAGGGTATGGCTACACCTTC.

This clone was seen just once. The rearrangement uses TRBV2 and TRBJ1-3, with a weak D call TRBD1 (5 bases). Germline-derived CDR1 and CDR2 are SNHLY and FYNNEI. V was pared by 3 bases and J by 0 bases, with 18 bases between. The CDR3 sequence is 18 residues long. In DNA form, the CDR3 reads TGTGCCAGCAGTGAGAGGGGCGCCCAGGGACTCTCTGGAAACACCATATATTTT. Encoded protein: CASSERGAQGLSGNTIYF.

The rearrangement links TRBV27 to TRBJ2-3; a possible D gene is TRBD2 (6 bases). CDR1 is MNHEY, CDR2 SMNVEV, per germline (reference sequence). Trimming cost V 5 bases and J 5 bases, with 14 bases left between them. The CDR3 spans 14 residues. CDR3 in amino acids: CASSGLAIKDTQYF. The CDR3, as DNA: TGTGCCAGCAGTGGGCTAGCGATCAAAGATACGCAGTATTTT.